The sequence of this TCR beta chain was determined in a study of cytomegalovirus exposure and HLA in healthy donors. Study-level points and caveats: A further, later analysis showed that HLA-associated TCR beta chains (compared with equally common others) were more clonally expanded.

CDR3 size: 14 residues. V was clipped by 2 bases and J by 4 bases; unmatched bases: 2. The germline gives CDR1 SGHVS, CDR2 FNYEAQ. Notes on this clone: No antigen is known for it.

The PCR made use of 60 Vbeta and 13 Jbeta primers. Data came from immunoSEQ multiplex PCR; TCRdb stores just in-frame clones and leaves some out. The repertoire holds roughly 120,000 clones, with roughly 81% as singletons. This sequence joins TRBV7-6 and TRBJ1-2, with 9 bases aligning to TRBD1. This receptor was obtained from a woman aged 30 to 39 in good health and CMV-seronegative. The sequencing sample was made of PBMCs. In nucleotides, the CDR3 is TGTGCCAGCAGCTTAACACAGGGGGCCTATGGCTACACCTTC. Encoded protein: CASSLTQGAYGYTF.